The next 21 T cell receptor beta chains were all read from a single sample in a study of Graves' ophthalmopathy and Graves' hyperthyroidism. Transcripts of RNA were the source for amplifying TCR beta CDR3 regions. First-round RT-PCR relied on HTBI primers, and a second-round multiplex PCR came next. TCRdb re-called the multiplex PCR reads through MiXCR, storing one row per CDR3 protein. The data hold 900,000 to 1,200,000 distinct CDR3 sequences, with about two fifths observed a single time. Material for sequencing was peripheral blood or thyroid tissue (not recorded which). These receptors all stem from an adult man with Graves' hyperthyroidism.

The chain recombines TRBV10-3 with TRBJ1-1, with a weak D call TRBD1 (5 bases). The CDR3 is made up of 15 amino acids. Trimming took 8 bases from V and 4 from J, leaving 20 bases between them. Germline loops: CDR1 ENHRY, CDR2 SYGVKD. The CDR3 DNA follows: TGTGCCATCCACCCTACGGGGGGGAGGGGCACTGAAGCTTTCTTT. It yields the protein CAIHPTGGRGTEAFF.

The rearrangement uses TRBV7-8 and TRBJ2-7; 9 bases are a match to TRBD1. The germline V gene encodes CDR1 SGHVS and CDR2 FQNEAQ. V lost 1 base to trimming and J lost 1 base; unmatched junction nucleotides: 5. CDR3 length: 16 amino acids. The CDR3 region has the DNA TGTGCCAGCAGCTTAGGGCGGACAGGGGTATCCTACGAGCAGTACTTC. As protein: CASSLGRTGVSYEQYF.

A note on this clonotype: Given a much more abundant clone one base away, this may be a read error. The genes are TRBV12-3 or TRBV12-4 and TRBJ2-7; D uncertain. This CDR3 region has 13 residues. The CDR3 region is CASSRRITYKQYF. The CDR3 DNA reads as TGTGCCAGCAGTCGACGGATCACCTACAAGCAGTACTTC.

This chain joins TRBV5-5 and TRBJ1-6, with a tentative D call TRBD1 (6 bases). Deletions cut 7 bases from V and 2 bases from J, with 19 bases between. Germline V gene data show CDR1 as SGHKS and CDR2 as YYEKEE (reference sequence). CDR3 size: 17 residues. The CDR3 reads CASRTSRTDAYNSPLHF. CDR3 sequence (DNA): TGTGCCAGCCGGACGTCTCGGACAGACGCCTATAATTCACCCCTCCACTTT.

The table lists this clonotype with a few counts. The rearrangement joins TRBV20-1 to TRBJ2-5; 7 bases are shared with TRBD2. CDR3 length: 16 amino acids. Germline lookup yields CDR1 DFQATT and CDR2 SNEGSKA (reference sequence). With 0 bases clipped from V and 0 bases from J, the junction kept 7 bases outside the gene matches. CDR3 DNA sequence: TGCAGTGCTAGAGACCCCTCCGGGGGGAACCAAGAGACCCAGTACTTC. It yields the protein CSARDPSGGNQETQYF.

This clonotype appeared many times. CDR3 nucleotide sequence: TGTGCCAGCACAAAGGGAGGGGGGCTCTTCAATCAGCCCCAGCATTTT. This translates into CASTKGGGLFNQPQHF. This rearrangement joins TRBV7-2 to TRBJ1-5; possibly TRBD1 for D (6 bases). Deletions cut 7 bases from V and 3 bases from J, with 19 bases between. Germline CDR1 and CDR2: SGHTA and FQGNSA. CDR3 length equals 16 residues.

The CDR3 DNA is TGTGCCAGCAGTTACACGACAGGGGCGGATCAGCCCCAGCATTTT. It encodes CASSYTTGADQPQHF. The chain employs TRBV6-5 and TRBJ1-5; 8 bases align to TRBD1. The CDR3 covers 15 residues. In germline, CDR1 is MNHEY, CDR2 SVGAGI. V shed 2 bases, J shed 5 bases, and the junction held 5 bases outside the gene matches.

The table lists this clonotype with a few counts. This chain links TRBV10-2 with TRBJ1-6; D may be TRBD1 (5 bases). Germline V lookup: CDR1 WSHSY, CDR2 SAAADI. The CDR3 covers 15 residues. Trimming pared 2 bases from V and 10 bases from J, leaving 15 bases between. The CDR3 region is CASSELGQGKSPLHF. The CDR3 DNA sequence: TGCGCCAGCAGTGAGCTCGGGCAGGGAAAATCACCCCTCCACTTT.

The chain has TRBV9 and TRBJ2-7; tentatively, D is TRBD1 or TRBD2 (5 bases each). The V end was cut by 4 bases, the J end by 5 bases, with 19 bases between. CDR1 and CDR2 from the germline V gene are SGDLS and YYNGEE. This CDR3 contains 15 residues. This chain's CDR3 is CASSPRDGYLNEQYF. CDR3 bases: TGTGCCAGCAGCCCCCGGGACGGTTATTTGAACGAGCAGTACTTC.

This clonotype was counted between two and nine times. DNA for the CDR3: TGTGCCAGCAGCTTAGCGTCAGCTGGGGGTTATAGCAATCAGCCCCAGCATTTT. Translating gives CASSLASAGGYSNQPQHF. The rearrangement links TRBV7-9 to TRBJ1-5; D may be TRBD1 (5 bases). CDR1 is SEHNR, CDR2 FQNEAQ, per germline (reference sequence). CDR3 length equals 18 residues. V was pared by 0 bases and J by 0 bases, with 15 bases between.

The chain joins TRBV10-2 to TRBJ1-2; 7 nucleotides align to TRBD1. The CDR3 extends over 16 amino acids. Germline loops: CDR1 WSHSY, CDR2 SAAADI. V dropped 2 bases and J dropped 6; count of bases not matched to a gene: 12. CDR3 region: CASSERRDSSGDGYTF. DNA for the CDR3: TGCGCCAGCAGTGAGCGTAGGGACAGTTCTGGAGATGGCTACACCTTC.

In this sample, this clonotype turned up once. This chain connects TRBV2 to TRBJ2-2, with 10 bases aligning to TRBD1. V was pared by 5 bases and J by 7 bases, with 7 bases of the junction left unmatched. The CDR3 has 15 residues. Germline values: CDR1 SNHLY, CDR2 FYNNEI. The CDR3 loop is CASSPQGQGSGELFF. The CDR3 DNA sequence: TGTGCCAGCAGTCCCCAGGGACAGGGGAGCGGGGAGCTGTTTTTT.

This clonotype was counted a few times. The chain uses TRBV19 and TRBJ2-2, with no clear D. CDR1 and CDR2 (germline): LNHDA, SQIVND (reference sequence). This CDR3 region has 14 residues. The ends were cut back, 3 bases at V and 1 base at J, with 6 bases in the middle. The CDR3 protein is CASSIHGNTGELFF. The CDR3 DNA sequence: TGTGCCAGTAGTATCCACGGGAACACCGGGGAGCTGTTTTTT. Drawing the rest from reference TRBV19 and TRBJ2-2, the complete variable domain is DGGITQSPKYLFRKEGQNVTLSCEQNLNHDAMYWYRQDPGQGLRLIYYSQIVNDFQKGDIAEGYSVSREKKESFPLTVTSAQKNPTAFYLCASSIHGNTGELFFGEGSRLTVL.

The chain employs TRBV20-1 and TRBJ2-7; 11 bases match TRBD1. Germline V gene data show CDR1 as DFQATT and CDR2 as SNEGSKA (reference sequence). The V gene end was trimmed by 3 bases and the J gene end by 5 bases; junction bases not matched to a gene: 6. This CDR3 spans 14 amino acids. The CDR3 protein is CSASVGTGGNEQYF. For the CDR3, the DNA is TGCAGTGCTAGTGTCGGGACAGGGGGTAACGAGCAGTACTTC.

This clonotype was seen only once. The genes are TRBV7-2 and TRBJ2-7, with a tentative D call TRBD1 (5 bases). The V end lost 5 bases, the J end lost 7 bases, and 24 bases lay between the germline ends. The germline CDR1 and CDR2 sequences are SGHTA and FQGNSA. This CDR3 comprises 16 residues. The CDR3 sequence: CASSAFPPDGAAEQYF. For the CDR3, the DNA is TGTGCCAGCAGCGCCTTTCCGCCCGATGGGGCGGCGGAGCAGTACTTC.

This clonotype came up many times. V and J are TRBV7-2 and TRBJ2-7; D gene ambiguous. Trimming took 5 bases from V and 4 from J, leaving 15 bases between them. There are 14 residues in the CDR3. Germline CDR1 SGHTA, CDR2 FQGNSA. Here the CDR3 reads CASSHDPRRYEQYF. The CDR3 nucleotides read TGTGCCAGCAGCCACGACCCGCGGCGTTACGAGCAGTACTTC.

The chain couples TRBV11-2 to TRBJ2-2; D gene ambiguous. Germline CDR1 is SGHAT and CDR2 is FQNNGV. Trimming pared 6 bases from V and 0 bases from J, leaving 14 bases between. The CDR3 consists of 16 residues. For the CDR3, the DNA is TGTGCCAGCAGAAAAGTGGGTTCCCCGAACACCGGGGAGCTGTTTTTT. It encodes CASRKVGSPNTGELFF.

As regards this clonotype: This clone may be a read error of a much larger clone one base away. The chain joins TRBV19 to TRBJ1-5, with 9 bases aligning to TRBD1. Germline-derived CDR1 and CDR2 are LNHDA and SQIVND (reference sequence). V gave up 4 bases and J gave up 3 bases; unmatched junction bases: 7. The CDR3 is made up of 16 amino acids. The CDR3: CASSRGTGFANQPQHF. The CDR3, as DNA: TGTGCCAGTAGTAGAGGGACAGGGTTTGCCAATCAGCCCCAGCATTTT.

About this clonotype itself: At one of its ends the junction is not consistent with the germline gene, which may arise from a read error. V gene TRBV2 combines with J gene TRBJ2-5; D not resolved. This CDR3 has 14 residues. Looked up from germline, CDR1 is SNHLY and CDR2 is FYNNEI. For the CDR3, the DNA is TGTGCCAGCAGTGCGGGCCGGTACCAAGAGGCCCAGTATTTC. Translation gives CASSAGRYQEAQYF.

This chain joins TRBV7-9 and TRBJ1-4, with unresolved D. The CDR3 has 14 residues. Germline V gene lookup returns CDR1 SEHNR and CDR2 FQNEAQ (reference sequence). Trimming took off 3 bases at V and 5 bases at J, with 10 bases between the two ends. The CDR3 spells CASSLGTYNEKLFF. The CDR3 DNA is TGTGCCAGCAGCTTGGGCACCTACAATGAAAAACTGTTTTTT. Full variable domain (remainder filled in from reference TRBV7-9 and TRBJ1-4): DTGVSQNPRHKITKRGQNVTFRCDPISEHNRLYWYRQTLGQGPEFLTYFQNEAQLEKSRLLSDRFSAERPKGSFSTLEIQRTEQGDSAMYLCASSLGTYNEKLFFGSGTQLSVL.

This sequence joins TRBV29-1 and TRBJ1-1; 8 bases fit TRBD1. V shed 6 bases and J 4 bases; nucleotides not matched to a gene: 13. The CDR3 has 15 residues. In germline, CDR1 is SQVTM, CDR2 ANQGSEA. CDR3 nucleotides: TGCAGCGTCCACACCCCTGACAGGGGAAGCACTGAAGCTTTCTTT. Protein: CSVHTPDRGSTEAFF.